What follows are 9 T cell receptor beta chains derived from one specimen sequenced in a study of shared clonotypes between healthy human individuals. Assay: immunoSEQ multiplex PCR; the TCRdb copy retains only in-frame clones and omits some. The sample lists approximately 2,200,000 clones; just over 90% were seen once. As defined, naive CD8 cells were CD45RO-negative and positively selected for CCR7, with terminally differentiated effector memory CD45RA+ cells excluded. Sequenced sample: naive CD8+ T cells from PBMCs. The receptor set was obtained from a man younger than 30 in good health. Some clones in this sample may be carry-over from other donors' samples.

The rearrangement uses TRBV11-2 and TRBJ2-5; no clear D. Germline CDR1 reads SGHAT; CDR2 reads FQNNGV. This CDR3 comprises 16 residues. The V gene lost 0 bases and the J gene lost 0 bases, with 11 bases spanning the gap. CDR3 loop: CASSLDHRAYQETQYF. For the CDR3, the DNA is TGTGCCAGCAGCTTAGATCATCGAGCGTACCAAGAGACCCAGTACTTC.

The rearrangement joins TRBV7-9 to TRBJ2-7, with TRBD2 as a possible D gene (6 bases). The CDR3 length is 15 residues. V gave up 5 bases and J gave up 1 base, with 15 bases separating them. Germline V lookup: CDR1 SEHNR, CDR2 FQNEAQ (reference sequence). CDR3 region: CASSPLPGVSYEQYF. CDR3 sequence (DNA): TGTGCCAGCAGCCCCCTCCCGGGGGTTTCCTACGAGCAGTACTTC.

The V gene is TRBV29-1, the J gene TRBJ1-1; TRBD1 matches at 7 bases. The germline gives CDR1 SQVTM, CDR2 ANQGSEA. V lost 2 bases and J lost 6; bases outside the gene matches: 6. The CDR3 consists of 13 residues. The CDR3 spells CSVEKGGEAEAFF. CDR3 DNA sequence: TGCAGCGTTGAAAAAGGGGGCGAAGCTGAAGCTTTCTTT.

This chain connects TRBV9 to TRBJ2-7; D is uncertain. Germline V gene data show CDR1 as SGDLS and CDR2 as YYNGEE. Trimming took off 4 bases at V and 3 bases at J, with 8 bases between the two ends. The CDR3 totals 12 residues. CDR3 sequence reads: CASSSSHYEQYF. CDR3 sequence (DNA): TGTGCCAGCAGCTCTTCCCACTACGAGCAGTACTTC.

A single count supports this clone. This chain's CDR3 is CASSGTGTVHPQETQYF. The CDR3 DNA follows: TGTGCCAGCAGTGGGACCGGGACTGTCCATCCTCAAGAGACCCAGTACTTC. V is TRBV28 and J is TRBJ2-5; perhaps TRBD2 as D (6 bases). This CDR3 spans 17 amino acids. Between the trimmed V and J ends, which lost 5 bases and 2 bases, there was a span of 21 bases. Germline V lookup: CDR1 MDHEN, CDR2 SYDVKM.

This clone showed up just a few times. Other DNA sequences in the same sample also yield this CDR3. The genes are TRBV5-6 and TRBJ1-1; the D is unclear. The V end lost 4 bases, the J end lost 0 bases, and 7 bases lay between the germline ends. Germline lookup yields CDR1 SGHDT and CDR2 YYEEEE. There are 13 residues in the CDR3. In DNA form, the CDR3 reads TGTGCCAGCAGCAGTGGGGTGAACACTGAAGCTTTCTTT. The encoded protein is CASSSGVNTEAFF.

The DNA for the CDR3 is TGTGCCAGCAGCTTAGCGCGTGGTGCCACTGAAGCTTTCTTT. Translated: CASSLARGATEAFF. This chain joins TRBV7-9 and TRBJ1-1; D gene unclear. The CDR3 length is 14 residues. Germline V gene sequence: CDR1 SEHNR, CDR2 FQNEAQ (reference sequence). Trimming stripped 0 bases from V and 4 bases from J, with 9 bases between.

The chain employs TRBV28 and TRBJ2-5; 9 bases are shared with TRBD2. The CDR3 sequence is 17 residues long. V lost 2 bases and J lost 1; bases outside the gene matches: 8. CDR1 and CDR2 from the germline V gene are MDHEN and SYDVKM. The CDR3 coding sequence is TGTGCCAGCAGTTTAAACCCTCTAGCGGGGAGCCAAGAGACCCAGTACTTC. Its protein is CASSLNPLAGSQETQYF.

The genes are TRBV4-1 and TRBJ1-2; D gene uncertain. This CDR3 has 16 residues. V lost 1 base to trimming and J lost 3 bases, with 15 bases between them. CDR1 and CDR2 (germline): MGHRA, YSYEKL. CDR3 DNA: TGCGCCAGCAGCCAAGGAACCGGAATGGGTGACTATGGCTACACCTTC. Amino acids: CASSQGTGMGDYGYTF.